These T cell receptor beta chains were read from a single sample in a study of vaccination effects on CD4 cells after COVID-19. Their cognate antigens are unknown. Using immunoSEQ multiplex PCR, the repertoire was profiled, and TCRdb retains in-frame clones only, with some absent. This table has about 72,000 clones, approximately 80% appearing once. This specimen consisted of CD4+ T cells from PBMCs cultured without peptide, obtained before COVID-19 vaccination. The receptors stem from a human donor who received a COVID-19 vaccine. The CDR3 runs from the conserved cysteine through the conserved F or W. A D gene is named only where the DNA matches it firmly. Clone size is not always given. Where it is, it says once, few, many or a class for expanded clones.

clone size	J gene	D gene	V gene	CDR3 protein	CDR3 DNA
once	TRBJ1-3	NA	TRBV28	CASIGGGNTIYF	TGTGCCAGCATAGGCGGAGGAAACACCATATATTTT
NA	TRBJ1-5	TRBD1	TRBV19	CASSIGTGGYSNQPQHF	TGTGCCAGTAGTATCGGGACAGGGGGCTATAGCAATCAGCCCCAGCATTTT
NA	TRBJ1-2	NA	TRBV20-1	CSASTQGNYGYTF	TGCAGTGCTAGTACTCAGGGAAACTATGGCTACACCTTC
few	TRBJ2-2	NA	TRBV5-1	CASSLGPQGTNTGELFF	TGCGCCAGCAGCTTGGGGCCTCAGGGGACGAACACCGGGGAGCTGTTTTTT
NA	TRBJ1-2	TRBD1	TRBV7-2	CASSPDRDYGYTF	TGTGCCAGCAGCCCGGACAGGGACTATGGCTACACCTTC
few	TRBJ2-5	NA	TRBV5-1	CASSFGVIAAPQETQYF	TGCGCCAGCAGCTTCGGCGTAATAGCTGCGCCCCAAGAGACCCAGTACTTC
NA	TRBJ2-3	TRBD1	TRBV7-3	CASSLGQGWDTQYF	TGTGCCAGCAGCTTGGGACAGGGATGGGATACGCAGTATTTT
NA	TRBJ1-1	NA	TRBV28	CASSLSDGEAFF	TGTGCCAGCAGTCTCAGCGACGGGGAGGCTTTCTTT
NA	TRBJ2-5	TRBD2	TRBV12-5	CASGLIHLAGGSQETQYF	TGTGCTAGTGGTTTGATACACTTAGCGGGGGGCAGCCAAGAGACCCAGTACTTC
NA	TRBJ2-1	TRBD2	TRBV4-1	CASSPAWGAGGYNEQFF	TGCGCCAGCAGCCCTGCTTGGGGGGCGGGGGGTTACAATGAGCAGTTCTTC
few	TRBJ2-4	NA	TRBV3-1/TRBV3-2	CASQSGLAKNIQYF	TGTGCCAGTCAATCGGGACTAGCCAAAAACATTCAGTACTTC
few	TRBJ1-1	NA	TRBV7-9	CASSPESDSLNTEAFF	TGTGCCAGCAGCCCAGAAAGCGACAGCTTGAACACTGAAGCTTTCTTT
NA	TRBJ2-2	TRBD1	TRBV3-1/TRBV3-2	CASSHGTGGRTGELFF	TGTGCCAGCAGCCACGGGACAGGGGGCCGAACCGGGGAGCTGTTTTTT
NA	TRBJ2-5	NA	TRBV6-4	CASATGRGETQYF	TGTGCCAGCGCGACAGGGAGGGGAGAGACCCAGTACTTC
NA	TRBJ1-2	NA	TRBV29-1	CSVERAVGDGYTF	TGCAGCGTTGAAAGGGCCGTGGGGGATGGCTACACCTTC
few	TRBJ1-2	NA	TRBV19	CASSYLLGGYTF	TGTGCCAGCTCTTATCTCCTGGGGGGCTACACCTTC
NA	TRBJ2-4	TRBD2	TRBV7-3	CASSSLAGRTKNIQYF	TGTGCCAGCAGCTCCCTAGCGGGGAGGACCAAAAACATTCAGTACTTC
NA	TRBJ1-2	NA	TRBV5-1	CASSMGPNNYGYTF	TGCGCCAGCAGCATGGGACCTAATAACTATGGCTACACCTTC
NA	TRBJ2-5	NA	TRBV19	CASSKTGEEETQYF	TGTGCCAGTAGTAAAACAGGGGAGGAAGAGACCCAGTACTTC
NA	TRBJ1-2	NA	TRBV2	CASSGQARTGYTF	TGTGCCAGCAGTGGGCAGGCACGGACGGGCTACACCTTC
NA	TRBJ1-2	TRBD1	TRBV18	CASSPQGQGLTNGYTF	TGTGCCAGCTCACCACAGGGACAGGGTCTCACCAATGGCTACACCTTC
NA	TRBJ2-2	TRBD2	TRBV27	CASSRPTSGGNTGELFF	TGTGCCAGCAGCCGACCCACTAGCGGGGGGAACACCGGGGAGCTGTTTTTT
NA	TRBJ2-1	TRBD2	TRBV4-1	CASSQKSGGLIAYNEQFF	TGCGCCAGCAGCCAAAAAAGCGGGGGGCTTATCGCCTACAATGAGCAGTTCTTC
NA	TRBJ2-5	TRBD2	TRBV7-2	CASSLAPTSGGKETQYF	TGTGCCAGCAGCTTAGCTCCGACTAGCGGGGGCAAAGAGACCCAGTACTTC
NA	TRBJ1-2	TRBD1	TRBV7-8	CASSPTRQGSDYGYTF	TGTGCCAGCAGCCCTACGCGACAGGGATCCGACTATGGCTACACCTTC
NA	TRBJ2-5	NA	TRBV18	CASSPSQETQYF	TGTGCCAGCTCACCAAGCCAAGAGACCCAGTACTTC
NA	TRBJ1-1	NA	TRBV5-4	CASSSAGRTEAFF	TGTGCCAGCAGTTCCGCAGGGAGGACTGAAGCTTTCTTT
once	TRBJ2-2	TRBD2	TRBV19	CASSVEVAGGPRTGELFF	TGTGCCAGTAGTGTGGAGGTAGCGGGGGGGCCTCGCACCGGGGAGCTGTTTTTT
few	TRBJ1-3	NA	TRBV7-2	CASTSPGSWGNTIYF	TGTGCCAGCACCTCCCCAGGGTCGTGGGGAAACACCATATATTTT
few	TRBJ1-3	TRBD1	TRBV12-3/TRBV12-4	CASRRQGGNTIYF	TGTGCCAGCAGACGACAGGGGGGAAACACCATATATTTT
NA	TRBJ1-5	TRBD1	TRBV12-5	CASGSDRDQPQHF	TGTGCTAGTGGTTCAGACAGGGATCAGCCCCAGCATTTT
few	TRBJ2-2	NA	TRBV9	CASTRGQRSNTGELFF	TGTGCCAGCACCCGTGGACAGCGATCCAACACCGGGGAGCTGTTTTTT
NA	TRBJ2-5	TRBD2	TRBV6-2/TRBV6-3	CASSLPLAGGRETQYF	TGTGCCAGCAGCCTTCCCCTAGCGGGGGGGCGGGAGACCCAGTACTTC
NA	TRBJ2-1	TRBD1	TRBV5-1	CASSQGQGYNEQFF	TGCGCCAGCAGCCAGGGACAGGGATACAATGAGCAGTTCTTC
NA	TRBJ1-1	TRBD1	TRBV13	CASSLAGTGITEAFF	TGTGCCAGCAGCTTAGCCGGGACAGGGATAACTGAAGCTTTCTTT
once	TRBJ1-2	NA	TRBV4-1	CASSPEGGRGGYTF	TGCGCCAGCAGCCCGGAAGGTGGCAGAGGCGGCTACACCTTC
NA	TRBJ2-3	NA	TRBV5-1	CASSLIPGPMADTQYF	TGCGCCAGCAGCTTAATTCCGGGCCCCATGGCAGATACGCAGTATTTT